This is a list of T cell receptor beta chains from one sample in a study of T cells in localized non-small cell lung cancer. Using immunoSEQ multiplex PCR, the repertoire was profiled, and TCRdb retains in-frame clones only, with some absent. The sample includes roughly 48,000 clones, 77% of them seen just once. Source: peripheral blood, taken before any cancer treatment. These TCRs come from a man aged 40-75 years with stage I squamous cell lung carcinoma. Both conserved end residues are part of each CDR3. A D gene is named only where the DNA matches it firmly. Some rows have no size entry. The others give once, few or many, or a class for an expanded clone.

size	D	V	J	CDR3	DNA
.	.	TRBV5-6	TRBJ2-1	CASSLGSGVGEQFF	TGTGCCAGCAGCTTGGGTAGTGGTGTAGGTGAGCAGTTCTTC
.	TRBD1	TRBV2	TRBJ2-1	CASSEAGTGGYNEQFF	TGTGCCAGCAGCGAAGCCGGGACAGGGGGATACAATGAGCAGTTCTTC
once	.	TRBV5-5	TRBJ1-1	CASSNSRAGLNTEAFF	TGTGCCAGCAGCAATTCACGGGCTGGACTGAACACTGAAGCTTTCTTT
once	.	TRBV7-3	TRBJ2-2	CASGKSGNTGELFF	TGTGCCAGCGGGAAAAGTGGCAACACCGGGGAGCTGTTTTTT
.	.	TRBV6-1	TRBJ1-2	CASSEVDIYGYTF	TGTGCCAGCAGTGAAGTAGACATCTATGGCTACACCTTC
.	TRBD2	TRBV28	TRBJ2-1	CASSTPAGGVFF	TGTGCCAGCAGTACCCCCGCGGGGGGAGTGTTCTTC
.	TRBD2	TRBV5-1	TRBJ2-3	CASSFSLPGSILAGGMGTDTQYF	TGCGCCAGCAGCTTCAGTCTTCCGGGGTCAATACTAGCGGGGGGTATGGGCACAGATACGCAGTATTTT
.	TRBD2	TRBV4-1	TRBJ2-2	CASSPRLAGGTGELFF	TGCGCCAGCAGCCCGCGACTAGCGGGGGGTACCGGGGAGCTGTTTTTT
.	TRBD1	TRBV29-1	TRBJ1-1	CSVEDATGVEAFF	TGCAGCGTTGAAGACGCGACAGGGGTCGAAGCTTTCTTT
.	.	TRBV6-6	TRBJ1-1	CASSSTASNTEAFF	TGTGCCAGCAGTAGTACAGCTAGCAACACTGAAGCTTTCTTT
.	.	TRBV4-2	TRBJ1-4	CASSQQYRQPASEKLFF	TGTGCCAGCAGCCAACAATATCGACAGCCCGCATCCGAAAAACTGTTTTTT
.	.	TRBV29-1	TRBJ1-1	CSVEGVGRGMNTEAFF	TGCAGCGTTGAGGGTGTAGGGAGGGGGATGAACACTGAAGCTTTCTTT
.	TRBD1	TRBV6-5	TRBJ1-4	CASSHGQGLNEKLFF	TGTGCCAGCAGCCACGGACAGGGGCTTAATGAAAAACTGTTTTTT
.	.	TRBV7-2	TRBJ2-7	CASSLDRNEQYF	TGTGCCAGCAGCTTAGACAGGAACGAGCAGTACTTC
.	TRBD1	TRBV7-2	TRBJ1-1	CASSYRGTTEAFF	TGTGCCAGCAGCTACAGGGGGACCACTGAAGCTTTCTTT
.	.	TRBV2	TRBJ1-2	CASSDYLSRLRALYGYTF	TGTGCCAGCAGTGATTATCTCAGCAGGCTCCGGGCCCTCTATGGCTACACCTTC
.	.	TRBV13	TRBJ1-1	CASSFVQANTEAFF	TGTGCCAGCAGCTTCGTACAGGCGAACACTGAAGCTTTCTTT
once	TRBD2	TRBV28	TRBJ2-3	CASSLGLAGGTDTQYF	TGTGCCAGCAGTTTAGGGCTAGCGGGGGGAACAGATACGCAGTATTTT
.	TRBD1	TRBV6-1	TRBJ1-5	CASSEGQGGNQPQHF	TGTGCCAGCAGCGAGGGACAGGGTGGCAATCAGCCCCAGCATTTT
.	.	TRBV7-8	TRBJ2-7	CASRTPENEQYF	TGTGCCAGCCGGACACCGGAGAACGAGCAGTACTTC
.	TRBD2	TRBV7-2	TRBJ2-1	CASSLAGGYNEQFF	TGTGCCAGCAGCTTAGCGGGGGGGTACAATGAGCAGTTCTTC
.	.	TRBV6-5	TRBJ1-1	CASSYLRDTEAFF	TGTGCCAGCAGTTACCTCAGGGACACTGAAGCTTTCTTT
.	.	TRBV28	TRBJ1-3	CASSIPPRGGPSGNTIYF	TGTGCCAGCAGTATCCCGCCGCGAGGGGGGCCCTCTGGAAACACCATATATTTT
.	.	TRBV19	TRBJ1-1	CASATENTEAFF	TGTGCCAGTGCGACGGAGAACACTGAAGCTTTCTTT
.	TRBD2	TRBV6-5	TRBJ2-3	CASRRTSGATDTQYF	TGTGCCAGCAGGCGGACTAGCGGAGCCACAGATACGCAGTATTTT
.	.	TRBV19	TRBJ2-7	CASSIGSVEQYF	TGTGCCAGTAGTATTGGGTCGGTCGAGCAGTACTTC
.	.	TRBV4-3	TRBJ1-6	CASSQDRNAPLHF	TGCGCCAGCAGCCAAGACAGGAATGCACCCCTCCACTTT
.	.	TRBV7-3	TRBJ2-4	CASSSGGYGDIQYF	TGTGCCAGCAGCTCTGGGGGGTATGGCGACATTCAGTACTTC
.	TRBD1	TRBV28	TRBJ1-1	CASSTPGGADEAFF	TGTGCCAGCAGTACCCCAGGGGGGGCGGATGAAGCTTTCTTT
.	.	TRBV7-2	TRBJ2-3	CASSSAGRRVADTQYF	TGTGCCAGCAGCTCCGCAGGCAGGAGGGTAGCAGATACGCAGTATTTT
.	.	TRBV29-1	TRBJ2-2	CSRWNTGELFF	TGCAGCAGATGGAACACCGGGGAGCTGTTTTTT
.	TRBD1	TRBV11-3	TRBJ2-1	CASSLDQGGSSSYNEQFF	TGTGCCAGCAGCTTAGATCAAGGGGGCTCTAGCTCCTACAATGAGCAGTTCTTC
.	.	TRBV27	TRBJ2-4	CASSLYDDKNIQYF	TGTGCCAGCAGTTTATACGACGACAAAAACATTCAGTACTTC
many	.	TRBV7-7	TRBJ2-1	CASSLGINNEQFF	TGTGCCAGCAGCTTGGGGATAAACAATGAGCAGTTCTTC
.	.	TRBV30	TRBJ2-3	CAWKGEGTDTQYF	TGTGCCTGGAAGGGTGAAGGCACAGATACGCAGTATTTT
.	.	TRBV9	TRBJ1-2	CASSVASGTPGGGYTF	TGTGCCAGCAGCGTAGCTAGCGGGACACCCGGCGGCGGCTACACCTTC
few	.	TRBV20-1	TRBJ1-2	CSVEGYYGYTF	TGCAGTGTCGAGGGATACTATGGCTACACCTTC
.	TRBD1	TRBV7-8	TRBJ1-1	CASSPDRGQAFF	TGTGCCAGCAGCCCGGACAGGGGGCAAGCTTTCTTT
.	.	TRBV28	TRBJ1-1	CASSLGGANTEAFF	TGTGCCAGCAGTCTGGGTGGGGCCAACACTGAAGCTTTCTTT
.	TRBD2	TRBV7-2	TRBJ2-3	CASSLAGGIDTQYF	TGTGCCAGCAGTCTAGCGGGGGGGATAGATACGCAGTATTTT
.	.	TRBV27	TRBJ2-2	CASSLTNTGELFF	TGTGCCAGCAGTTTAACAAACACCGGGGAGCTGTTTTTT
.	.	TRBV5-1	TRBJ2-2	CASSQERTGGANTGELFF	TGCGCCAGCAGCCAGGAACGAACGGGGGGCGCAAACACCGGGGAGCTGTTTTTT
.	.	TRBV7-3	TRBJ2-5	CASSLMSRRETQYF	TGTGCCAGCAGCTTAATGAGCAGGAGAGAGACCCAGTACTTC
once	TRBD1	TRBV6-5	TRBJ1-1	CAIRVQGLDTEAFF	TGTGCCATCAGGGTACAGGGGTTGGACACTGAAGCTTTCTTT
.	.	TRBV6-6	TRBJ1-1	CASSLVSETEAFF	TGTGCCAGCAGCCTCGTCAGTGAGACTGAAGCTTTCTTT
few	TRBD1	TRBV10-3	TRBJ1-2	CAISESGGAGYGYTF	TGTGCCATCAGTGAGTCAGGGGGCGCGGGCTATGGCTACACCTTC
.	TRBD2	TRBV9	TRBJ2-7	CASSVDRGGEQYF	TGTGCCAGCAGCGTAGATCGGGGGGGCGAGCAGTACTTC
.	.	TRBV7-9	TRBJ1-1	CASSLQNTEAFF	TGTGCCAGCAGCTTACAGAACACTGAAGCTTTCTTT
.	.	TRBV11-2	TRBJ2-1	CASSLSGFLNEQFF	TGTGCCAGCAGTTTGAGCGGGTTTTTAAATGAGCAGTTCTTC
.	.	TRBV5-5	TRBJ1-1	CASNRRDLGTEAFF	TGTGCCAGCAACCGCAGGGATTTGGGGACTGAAGCTTTCTTT
.	TRBD2	TRBV2	TRBJ2-5	CASTPRGGRETQYF	TGTGCCAGCACTCCCCGTGGCGGGAGGGAGACCCAGTACTTC
.	.	TRBV6-5	TRBJ1-1	CASTLSNTEAFF	TGTGCCAGCACCCTCAGTAACACTGAAGCTTTCTTT
.	.	TRBV30	TRBJ1-6	CAWSFSNSPLHF	TGTGCCTGGAGCTTTTCGAATTCACCCCTCCACTTT
.	.	TRBV6-5	TRBJ2-7	CATTGFHEQYF	TGTGCCACCACAGGGTTCCACGAGCAGTACTTC
.	.	TRBV7-3	TRBJ1-2	CASSLMTGPTNYGYTF	TGTGCCAGCAGCCTGATGACAGGCCCCACTAACTATGGCTACACCTTC
.	.	TRBV27	TRBJ2-1	CASSLGGTAYNEQFF	TGTGCCAGCAGTTTAGGCGGAACCGCCTACAATGAGCAGTTCTTC
.	.	TRBV19	TRBJ2-1	CASSIQGYRQFF	TGTGCCAGTAGTATTCAGGGTTATAGGCAGTTCTTC
.	TRBD2	TRBV4-1	TRBJ2-7	CASRYLAGGAYYEQYF	TGCGCCAGCAGATACTTAGCGGGGGGGGCCTACTACGAGCAGTACTTC
.	TRBD1	TRBV4-2	TRBJ1-1	CASSSEVTGGYTEAFF	TGTGCCAGCAGCTCCGAAGTGACAGGGGGCTACACTGAAGCTTTCTTT
.	.	TRBV18	TRBJ2-5	CASSPVPDTETQYF	TGTGCCAGCTCACCGGTCCCCGACACAGAGACCCAGTACTTC